This T cell receptor beta chain appears in the sequencing data of a study of Ad26.COV2.S vaccination and SARS-CoV-2 variants. As for the study in general: Sample donor was a member of the COV1001 Ad26.COV2.S trial arm. Each vaccinee took Ad26.COV2.S intramuscularly, once or twice 56 days apart.

Assay: immunoSEQ multiplex PCR; the TCRdb copy retains only in-frame clones and omits some. The sample includes approximately 420,000 clones, approximately 90% seen only once; the top ten take about 3.6%. The treatment is: roughly 18 received Ad26.COV2.S at low or high dose, single or two shots; 5 received placebo; per-sample allocation not given. The samples date from day 63 after the first vaccine or placebo injection. V lost 8 bases to trimming and J lost 5 bases, with 12 bases between them. CDR1 and CDR2 (germline): LNHDA, SQIVND (reference sequence). This CDR3 region has 12 residues. As regards this clone: The antigen is unknown.

Study-level findings and limits: Comparability of non-spike TCR breadth was observed across vaccine and placebo recipients.

The specimen was peripheral blood, collected in a trial of Ad26.COV2.S vaccine versus placebo. V and J are TRBV19 and TRBJ1-2; unclear D gene. The source is a person aged 18-60 years who received the Ad26.COV2.S COVID-19 vaccine or a placebo. The CDR3 region is CASYEVRYGYTF. In nucleotides, the CDR3 is TGTGCCAGTTATGAGGTGAGGTATGGCTACACCTTC.